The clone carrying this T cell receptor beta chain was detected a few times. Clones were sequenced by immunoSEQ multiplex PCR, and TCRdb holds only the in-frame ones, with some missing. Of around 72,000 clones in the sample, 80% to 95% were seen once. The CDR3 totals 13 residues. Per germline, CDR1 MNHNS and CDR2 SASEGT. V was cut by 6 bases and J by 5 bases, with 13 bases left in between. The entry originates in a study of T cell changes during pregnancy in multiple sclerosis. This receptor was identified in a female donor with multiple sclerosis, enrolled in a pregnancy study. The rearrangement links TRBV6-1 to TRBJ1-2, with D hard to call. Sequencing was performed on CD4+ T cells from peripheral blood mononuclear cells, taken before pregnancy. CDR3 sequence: CASRAGGSYGYTF. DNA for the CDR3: TGTGCCAGCAGGGCCGGCGGTAGTTATGGCTACACCTTC.